This T cell receptor beta chain came from a study of CD8 T cells in Susac syndrome. The length of the CDR3 is 15 residues. CDR1 is SEHNR, CDR2 FQNEAQ, per germline (reference sequence). J gave up 5 bases and V 2 bases, and 7 bases lay outside the gene matches. Random-hexamer reverse transcription was applied to roughly 0.5 to 1 ug RNA. Via MiXCR, TCRdb re-called the immunoSEQ multiplex PCR reads, giving one row per CDR3 protein. This table has 150,000 to 200,000 distinct CDR3 sequences, roughly 95% appearing once. This clonotype was recorded once. TEMRA cells underwent FACS enrichment and CD8+ and CD4+ T cells underwent negative isolation.

Specimen: CD4+ T cells from PBMCs. The chain has TRBV7-9 and TRBJ1-2, with 8 bases identical to TRBD1. The TCR comes from a human donor in good health. This CDR3 reads CASSLTGQGEYGYTF. CDR3 in DNA: TGTGCCAGCAGCTTAACTGGACAGGGCGAATATGGCTACACCTTC.